One T cell receptor beta chain is described in this entry. Its antigen is still unknown. Blood sampling took place at baseline, cycle 4 day 1, and cycle 7 day 1. This entry comes from a study of OX40 agonist ivuxolimab in advanced cancers. Study context: The mean age was approximately 60 years, ranging from 23 to 79, with 82.7% of participants male. Study-level findings and limits: Clonal expansion in partial responders at 0.1-3.0 mg/kg ranked among the lowest.

TCRdb's table, derived via immunoSEQ multiplex PCR, lists solely in-frame clones and lacks some. The sample shows around 80,000 clones, more than 70% of them seen only once. This CDR3 spans 15 amino acids. From germline, CDR1 is SEHNR and CDR2 FQNEAQ (reference sequence). V lost 7 bases, J lost 3 bases, and 15 bases lay in between. This chain connects TRBV7-9 to TRBJ1-4; D ambiguous. This TCR derives from an adult with an advanced solid tumor such as melanoma, head and neck, liver or kidney cancer. This specimen was CD4+ or CD8+ T cells sorted from blood, taken in a trial of the OX40 agonist ivuxolimab. The CDR3 DNA follows: TGTGCCAGCACCGGGAGCGCCTCGGCTAATGAAAAACTGTTTTTT. Amino acid sequence: CASTGSASANEKLFF.